These T cell receptor beta chains were read from a single sample in a study of blood T cell repertoires in COVID-19. Measured with immunoSEQ multiplex PCR; TCRdb has only the in-frame clones, and not every one. The sample consists of about 230,000 clones, about 79% of them appearing once. Specimen: peripheral blood. These receptors were taken from a man aged 35 to 55 who had recovered from COVID-19. The CDR3 runs from the conserved cysteine through the conserved F or W. The D gene is left open where the match is weak. The listing skips clone size in some rows; elsewhere it reads once, few, many or a size class.

- | TRBD2 | TRBJ2-5 | TRBV2 | TGTGCCAGCAGAGCTCTAGCGGGGGAGACCCAGTACTTC | CASRALAGETQYF
few | - | TRBJ2-7 | TRBV7-6 | TGTGCCAGCAGCTTAGCGCTCGGTCACGAGCAGTACTTC | CASSLALGHEQYF
- | - | TRBJ2-2 | TRBV3-1/TRBV3-2 | TGTGCCAGCAGCCAAGATCTGGGGGGATACGGGGAGCTGTTTTTT | CASSQDLGGYGELFF
few | - | TRBJ1-1 | TRBV12-3/TRBV12-4 | TGTGCCAGCAGTTTGGTGCAGACTGAAGCTTTCTTT | CASSLVQTEAFF
- | - | TRBJ2-5 | TRBV12-3/TRBV12-4 | TGTGCCAGCAGGAGGGGGCAAGAGACCCAGTACTTC | CASRRGQETQYF
- | - | TRBJ2-3 | TRBV7-2 | TGTGCCAGCAGCCTTATCCCCCCGGGTCTCACAGATACGCAGTATTTT | CASSLIPPGLTDTQYF
- | - | TRBJ1-1 | TRBV14 | TGTGCCAGCAGCCAAGTAGCGTTGGCGAACACTGAAGCTTTCTTT | CASSQVALANTEAFF
- | TRBD1 | TRBJ2-7 | TRBV6-5 | TGTGCCAGCAGGACCGGGACAGCGGCCTACGAGCAGTACTTC | CASRTGTAAYEQYF
few | TRBD1 | TRBJ1-5 | TRBV4-1 | TGCGCCAGCAGCCAACTACAGGGGGATGGACAGCCCCAGCATTTT | CASSQLQGDGQPQHF
- | TRBD1 | TRBJ2-7 | TRBV12-5 | TGTGCTAGTGGTTTGGAGATGGGACAGGGGTCCCACGAGCAGTACTTC | CASGLEMGQGSHEQYF
- | TRBD1 | TRBJ1-1 | TRBV19 | TGTGCCAGTATCGACCGGGGACAGGGGGCTACTGAAGCTTTCTTT | CASIDRGQGATEAFF
- | - | TRBJ1-6 | TRBV19 | TGTGCCAGTAGTATACAAGGGGCCGGGAATTCACCCCTCCACTTT | CASSIQGAGNSPLHF
- | - | TRBJ1-2 | TRBV27 | TGTGCCAGCAAAATGGCGTCGGTGACACCCTTTAACTATGGCTACACCTTC | CASKMASVTPFNYGYTF
once | - | TRBJ2-4 | TRBV5-5 | TGTGCCAGCAGCTCACAGGTAGCCAAAAACATTCAGTACTTC | CASSSQVAKNIQYF
- | - | TRBJ2-6 | TRBV27 | TGTGCCAGCAGTTCCATCTCTGGGGCCAACGTCCTGACTTTC | CASSSISGANVLTF
- | - | TRBJ2-5 | TRBV30 | TGTGCCTGGATAAGGGGATCCACCAACCAAGAGACCCAGTACTTC | CAWIRGSTNQETQYF
many | TRBD1 | TRBJ1-1 | TRBV5-5 | TGTGCCAGCAGCTTGCAGACAGGGGGATGGAACACTGAAGCTTTCTTT | CASSLQTGGWNTEAFF
few | - | TRBJ1-1 | TRBV5-1 | TGCGCCAGCAGCTCTACTAGGACTTTGGATGGCACTGAAGCTTTCTTT | CASSSTRTLDGTEAFF
- | - | TRBJ1-4 | TRBV27 | TGTGCCAGCAGTTTAAGGGCAGGGGTTGAAAAACTGTTTTTT | CASSLRAGVEKLFF
- | - | TRBJ2-2 | TRBV28 | TGTGCCAGCAAACATACGAACACCGGGGAGCTGTTTTTT | CASKHTNTGELFF